This T cell receptor beta chain was sequenced in a study of blood T cell repertoires in COVID-19. This clone was seen a few times. In the study's own analysis: The authors estimated nucleated cell counts from reference gene primer amplification. TCRdb keeps only in-frame clones here, not all; method: immunoSEQ multiplex PCR. V and J calls and clone size follow that table, whereas D and trimming were derived from the DNA. The data hold 9,000 to 15,000 clones, with over 70% observed a single time. The germline V gene encodes CDR1 LGHDT and CDR2 YNNKEL (reference sequence). V lost 4 bases to trimming and J lost 0 bases, with 15 bases between them. This CDR3 is built from 16 residues.

This chain joins TRBV3-1 (or the pseudogene TRBV3-2) and TRBJ2-5, with D tentatively TRBD2 (5 bases). Sequencing used peripheral blood. This TCR was sampled from a man in his 60s with COVID-19, enrolled during active disease. The CDR3 reads CASSLGWRFDQETQYF. CDR3 sequence (DNA): TGTGCCAGCAGCCTTGGATGGAGGTTCGACCAAGAGACCCAGTACTTC.